This T cell receptor beta chain was obtained from a study of cytomegalovirus exposure and HLA in healthy donors. Primers: 60 Vbeta forward and 13 Jbeta reverse. Assay used: immunoSEQ multiplex PCR; TCRdb lists only in-frame clones, some missing. This table has 60,000 or so clones, 75% appearing once. The donors (healthy individuals) were bone marrow donors. Trimming removed 6 bases from V and 4 bases from J; junction bases left unmatched: 3. The CDR3 totals 14 residues. Germline V gene sequence: CDR1 MNHEY, CDR2 SMNVEV (reference sequence). Study conclusions and caveats: Reports described diagnosis of cytomegalovirus status by the classifier as highly specific and sensitive.

Concerning this clone itself: The antigen is not known.

This receptor was taken from a woman aged 40 to 49 in good health and CMV-seropositive. This sequence joins TRBV27 and TRBJ2-1; TRBD2 matches 10 bases. The sequencing sample was made of PBMCs. The CDR3 loop reads CASSKRGGYNEQFF. The CDR3 coding sequence is TGTGCCAGCAGCAAGCGGGGGGGATACAATGAGCAGTTCTTC.